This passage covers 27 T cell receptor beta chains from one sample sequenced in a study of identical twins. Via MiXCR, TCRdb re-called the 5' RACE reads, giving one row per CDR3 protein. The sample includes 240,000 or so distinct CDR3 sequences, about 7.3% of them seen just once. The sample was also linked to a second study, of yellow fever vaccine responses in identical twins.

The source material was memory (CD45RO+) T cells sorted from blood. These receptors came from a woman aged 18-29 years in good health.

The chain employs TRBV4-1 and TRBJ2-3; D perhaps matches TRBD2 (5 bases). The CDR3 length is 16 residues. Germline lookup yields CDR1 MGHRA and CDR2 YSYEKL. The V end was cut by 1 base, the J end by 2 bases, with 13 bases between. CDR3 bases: TGCGCCAGCAGCCAAGTAGGACTTACGAACACAGATACGCAGTATTTT. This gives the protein CASSQVGLTNTDTQYF.

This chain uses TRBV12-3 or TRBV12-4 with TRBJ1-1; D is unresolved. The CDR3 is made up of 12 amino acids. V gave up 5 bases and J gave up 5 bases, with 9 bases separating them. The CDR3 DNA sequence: TGTGCCAGCAGTCAGAGATATACTGAAGCTTTCTTT. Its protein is CASSQRYTEAFF.

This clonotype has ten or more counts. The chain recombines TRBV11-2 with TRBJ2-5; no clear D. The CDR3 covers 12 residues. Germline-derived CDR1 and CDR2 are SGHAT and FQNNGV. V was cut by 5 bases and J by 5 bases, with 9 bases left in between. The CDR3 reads CASSPSLETQYF. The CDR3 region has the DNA TGTGCCAGCAGCCCCTCGCTGGAGACCCAGTACTTC.

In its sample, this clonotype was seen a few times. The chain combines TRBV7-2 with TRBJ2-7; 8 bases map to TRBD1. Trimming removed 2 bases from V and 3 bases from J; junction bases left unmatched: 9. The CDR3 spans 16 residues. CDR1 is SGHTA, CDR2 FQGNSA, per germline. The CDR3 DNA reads TGTGCCAGCAGCTTAATCCCGGGACAGGTTGGCTACGAGCAGTACTTC. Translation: CASSLIPGQVGYEQYF.

CDR3 sequence: CSAIGLAGGLPTDTQYF. In DNA form, the CDR3 reads TGCAGTGCTATAGGACTAGCGGGAGGCCTCCCCACAGATACGCAGTATTTT. V is TRBV20-1 and J is TRBJ2-3, with 14 nucleotides matching TRBD2. The CDR3 has 17 amino acids. Looked up from germline, CDR1 is DFQATT and CDR2 is SNEGSKA (reference sequence). The V gene end was trimmed by 4 bases and the J gene end by 2 bases; junction bases not matched to a gene: 8.

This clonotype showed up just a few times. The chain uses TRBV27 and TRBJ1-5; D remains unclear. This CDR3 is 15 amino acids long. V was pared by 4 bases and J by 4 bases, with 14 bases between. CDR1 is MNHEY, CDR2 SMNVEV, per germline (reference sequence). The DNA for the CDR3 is TGTGCCAGCAGTTCGTCATTATTCGGAAATCAGCCCCAGCATTTT. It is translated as CASSSSLFGNQPQHF.

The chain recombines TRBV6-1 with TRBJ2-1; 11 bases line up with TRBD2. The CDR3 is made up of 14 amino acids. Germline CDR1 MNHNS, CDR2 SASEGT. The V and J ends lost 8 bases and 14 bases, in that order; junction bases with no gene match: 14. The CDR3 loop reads CASGPGLAAGEKFF. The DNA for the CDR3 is TGTGCCAGCGGCCCGGGACTAGCGGCGGGGGAAAAGTTCTTC.

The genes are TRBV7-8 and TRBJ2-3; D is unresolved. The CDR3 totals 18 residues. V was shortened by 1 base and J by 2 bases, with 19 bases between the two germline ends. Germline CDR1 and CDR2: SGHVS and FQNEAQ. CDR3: CASSLVLWAAGPTDTQYF. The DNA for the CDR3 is TGTGCCAGCAGCTTAGTACTTTGGGCAGCAGGCCCCACAGATACGCAGTATTTT. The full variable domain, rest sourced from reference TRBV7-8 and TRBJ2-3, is GAGVSQSPRYKVAKRGQDVALRCDPISGHVSLFWYQQALGQGPEFLTYFQNEAQLDKSGLPSDRFFAERPEGSVSTLKIQRTQQEDSAVYLCASSLVLWAAGPTDTQYFGPGTRLTVL.

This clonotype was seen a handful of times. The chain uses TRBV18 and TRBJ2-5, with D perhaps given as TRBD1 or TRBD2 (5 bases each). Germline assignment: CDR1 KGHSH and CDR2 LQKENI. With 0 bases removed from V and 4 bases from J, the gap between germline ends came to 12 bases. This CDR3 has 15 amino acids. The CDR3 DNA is TGTGCCAGCTCACCACCCTCCAGGGAGAGAGAGACCCAGTACTTC. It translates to CASSPPSRERETQYF.

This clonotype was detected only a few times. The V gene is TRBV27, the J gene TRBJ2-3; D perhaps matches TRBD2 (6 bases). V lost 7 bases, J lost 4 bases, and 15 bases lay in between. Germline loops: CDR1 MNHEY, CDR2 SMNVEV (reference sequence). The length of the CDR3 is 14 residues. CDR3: CASNGGSGADTQYF. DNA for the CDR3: TGTGCCAGCAACGGAGGGAGTGGCGCAGATACGCAGTATTTT.

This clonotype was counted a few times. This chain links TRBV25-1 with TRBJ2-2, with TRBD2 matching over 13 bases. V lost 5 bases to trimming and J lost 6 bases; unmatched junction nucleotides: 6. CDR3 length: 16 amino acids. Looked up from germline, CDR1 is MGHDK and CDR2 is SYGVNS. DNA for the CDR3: TGTGCCAGCAGTAGACTAGCGGGAGGTCGGGCCGGGGAGCTGTTTTTT. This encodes CASSRLAGGRAGELFF.

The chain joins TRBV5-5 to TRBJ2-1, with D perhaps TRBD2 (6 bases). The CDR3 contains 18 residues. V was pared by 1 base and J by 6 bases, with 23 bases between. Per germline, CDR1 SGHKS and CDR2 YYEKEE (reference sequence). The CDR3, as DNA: TGTGCCAGCAGCTTGTTTGGACGCGGGGATTTTAGGGCCAATGAGCAGTTCTTC. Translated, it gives CASSLFGRGDFRANEQFF. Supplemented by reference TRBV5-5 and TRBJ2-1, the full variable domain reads DAGVTQSPTHLIKTRGQQVTLRCSPISGHKSVSWYQQVLGQGPQFIFQYYEKEERGRGNFPDRFSARQFPNYSSELNVNALLLGDSALYLCASSLFGRGDFRANEQFFGPGTRLTVL.

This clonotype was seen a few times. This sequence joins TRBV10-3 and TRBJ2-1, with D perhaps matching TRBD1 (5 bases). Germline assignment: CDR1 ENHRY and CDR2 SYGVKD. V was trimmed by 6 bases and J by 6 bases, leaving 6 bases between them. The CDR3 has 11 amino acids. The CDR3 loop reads CAIRDSNEQFF. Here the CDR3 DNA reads TGTGCCATCAGAGACAGCAATGAGCAGTTCTTC.

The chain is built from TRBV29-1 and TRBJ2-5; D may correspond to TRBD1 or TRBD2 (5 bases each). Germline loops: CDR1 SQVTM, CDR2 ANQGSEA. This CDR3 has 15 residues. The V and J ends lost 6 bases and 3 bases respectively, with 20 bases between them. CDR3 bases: TGCAGCGTCCGTGGGGGATGGCGGCTCAAAGAGACCCAGTACTTC. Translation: CSVRGGWRLKETQYF.

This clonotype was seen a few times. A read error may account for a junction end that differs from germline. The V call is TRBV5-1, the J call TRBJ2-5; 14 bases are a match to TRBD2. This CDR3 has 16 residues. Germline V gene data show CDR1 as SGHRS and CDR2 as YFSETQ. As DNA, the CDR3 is TGCGCCAGCAGCACCGGACTAGCGGGGGGCCAAGAGGCCCAGTACTTC. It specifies CASSTGLAGGQEAQYF.

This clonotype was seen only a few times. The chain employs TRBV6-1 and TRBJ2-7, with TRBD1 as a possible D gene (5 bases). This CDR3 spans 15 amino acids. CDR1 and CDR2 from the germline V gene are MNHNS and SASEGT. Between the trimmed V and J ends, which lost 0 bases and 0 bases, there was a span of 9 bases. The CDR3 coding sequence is TGTGCCAGCAGTGAAGCACAGGCGAGCTCCTACGAGCAGTACTTC. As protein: CASSEAQASSYEQYF.

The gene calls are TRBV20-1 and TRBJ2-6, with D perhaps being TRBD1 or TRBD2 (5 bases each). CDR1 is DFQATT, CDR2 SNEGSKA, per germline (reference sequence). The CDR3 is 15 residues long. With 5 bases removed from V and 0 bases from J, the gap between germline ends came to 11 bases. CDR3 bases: TGCAGTGCTTGGGACGGCCGCTCTGGGGCCAACGTCCTGACTTTC. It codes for CSAWDGRSGANVLTF.

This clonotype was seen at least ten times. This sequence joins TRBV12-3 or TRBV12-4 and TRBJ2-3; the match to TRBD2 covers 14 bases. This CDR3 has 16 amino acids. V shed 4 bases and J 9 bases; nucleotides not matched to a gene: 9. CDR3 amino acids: CASSSWTSGGPPTQYF. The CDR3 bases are TGTGCCAGCAGTTCCTGGACTAGCGGGGGGCCCCCAACGCAGTATTTT.

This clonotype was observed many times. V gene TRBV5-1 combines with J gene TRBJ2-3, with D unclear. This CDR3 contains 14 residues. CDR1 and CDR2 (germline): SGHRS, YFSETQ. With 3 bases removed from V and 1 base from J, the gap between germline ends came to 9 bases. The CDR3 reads CASSSTVGTDTQYF. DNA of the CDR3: TGCGCCAGCAGCTCAACGGTGGGCACAGATACGCAGTATTTT.

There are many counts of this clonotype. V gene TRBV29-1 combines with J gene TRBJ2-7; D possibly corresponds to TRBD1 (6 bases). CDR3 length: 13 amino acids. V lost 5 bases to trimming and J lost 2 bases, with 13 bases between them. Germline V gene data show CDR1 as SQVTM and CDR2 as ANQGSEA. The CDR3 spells CSVFRGGPYEQYF. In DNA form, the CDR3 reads TGCAGCGTTTTTAGAGGGGGTCCCTACGAGCAGTACTTC.

The CDR3 sequence: CASSIGMEETQYF. The DNA of the CDR3 is TGTGCCAGTAGTATAGGGATGGAAGAGACCCAGTACTTC. The chain couples TRBV19 to TRBJ2-5; unclear D gene. Between the trimmed V and J ends, which lost 1 base and 3 bases, there was a span of 6 bases. Germline CDR1 reads LNHDA; CDR2 reads SQIVND (reference sequence). The CDR3 contains 13 residues.

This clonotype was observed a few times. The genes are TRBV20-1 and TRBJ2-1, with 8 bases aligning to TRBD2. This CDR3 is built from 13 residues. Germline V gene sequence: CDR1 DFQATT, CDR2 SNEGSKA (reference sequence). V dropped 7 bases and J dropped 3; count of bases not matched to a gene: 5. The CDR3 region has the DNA TGCAGTGTCGTTAGCGGGGACTACAATGAGCAGTTCTTC. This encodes CSVVSGDYNEQFF.

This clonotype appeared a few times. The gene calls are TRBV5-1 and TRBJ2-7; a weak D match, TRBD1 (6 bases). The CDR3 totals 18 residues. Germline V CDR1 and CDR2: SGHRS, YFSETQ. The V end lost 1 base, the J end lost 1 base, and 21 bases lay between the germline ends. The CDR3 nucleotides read TGCGCCAGCAGCTTGCCGGGACACCGGAGTAGGCCGTCCTACGAGCAGTACTTC. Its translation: CASSLPGHRSRPSYEQYF. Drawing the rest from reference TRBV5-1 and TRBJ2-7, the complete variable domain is KAGVTQTPRYLIKTRGQQVTLSCSPISGHRSVSWYQQTPGQGLQFLFEYFSETQRNKGNFPGRFSGRQFSNSRSEMNVSTLELGDSALYLCASSLPGHRSRPSYEQYFGPGTRLTVT.

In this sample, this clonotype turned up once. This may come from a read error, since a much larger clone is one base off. For the CDR3, the DNA is TGTGCCAGCAGTAAAGCATGGAACCAGTACTTC. This codes for CASSKAWNQYF. The rearrangement joins TRBV2 to TRBJ2-5; D is ambiguous. CDR1 and CDR2 (germline): SNHLY, FYNNEI. This CDR3 spans 11 amino acids.

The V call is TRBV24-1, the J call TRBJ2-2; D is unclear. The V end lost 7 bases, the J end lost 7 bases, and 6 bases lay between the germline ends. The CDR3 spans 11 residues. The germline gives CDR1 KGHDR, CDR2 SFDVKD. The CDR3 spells CATRAGGELFF. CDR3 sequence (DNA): TGTGCCACCAGGGCCGGCGGGGAGCTGTTTTTT.

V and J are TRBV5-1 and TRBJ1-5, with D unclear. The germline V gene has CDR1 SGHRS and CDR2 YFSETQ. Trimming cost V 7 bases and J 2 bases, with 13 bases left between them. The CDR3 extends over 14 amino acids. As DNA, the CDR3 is TGCGCCAGCTTTTGGGATAGGGGCAATCAGCCCCAGCATTTT. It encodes CASFWDRGNQPQHF.

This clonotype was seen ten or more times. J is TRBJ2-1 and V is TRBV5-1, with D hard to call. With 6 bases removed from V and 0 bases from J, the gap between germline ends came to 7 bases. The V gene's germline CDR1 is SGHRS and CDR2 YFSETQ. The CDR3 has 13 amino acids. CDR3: CASKLSSYNEQFF. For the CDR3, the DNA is TGCGCCAGCAAATTGAGCTCCTACAATGAGCAGTTCTTC.